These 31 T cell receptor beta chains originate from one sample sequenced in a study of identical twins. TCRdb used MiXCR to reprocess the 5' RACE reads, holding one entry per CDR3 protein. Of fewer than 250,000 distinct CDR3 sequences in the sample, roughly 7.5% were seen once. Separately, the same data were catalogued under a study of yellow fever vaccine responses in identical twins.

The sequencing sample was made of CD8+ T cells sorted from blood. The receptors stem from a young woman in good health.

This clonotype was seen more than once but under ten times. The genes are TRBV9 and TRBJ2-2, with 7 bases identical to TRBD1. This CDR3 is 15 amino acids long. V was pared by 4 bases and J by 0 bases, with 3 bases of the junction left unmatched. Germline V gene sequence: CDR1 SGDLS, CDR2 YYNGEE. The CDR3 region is CASSRDSTNTGELFF. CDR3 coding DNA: TGTGCCAGCAGCCGGGACAGTACGAACACCGGGGAGCTGTTTTTT.

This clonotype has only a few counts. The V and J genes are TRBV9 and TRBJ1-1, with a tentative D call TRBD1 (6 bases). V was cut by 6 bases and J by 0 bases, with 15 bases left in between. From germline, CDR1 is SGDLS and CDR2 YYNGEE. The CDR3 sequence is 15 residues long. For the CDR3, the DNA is TGTGCCAGCACGGGGGGCGGACAAATGAACACTGAAGCTTTCTTT. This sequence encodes CASTGGGQMNTEAFF.

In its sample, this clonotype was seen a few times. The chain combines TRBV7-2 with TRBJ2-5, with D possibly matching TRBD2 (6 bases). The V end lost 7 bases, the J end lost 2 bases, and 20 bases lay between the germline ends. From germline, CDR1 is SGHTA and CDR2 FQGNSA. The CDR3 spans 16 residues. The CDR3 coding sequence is TGTGCCAGCAACCAAGTCTGGGGGGTGGATCAAGAGACCCAGTACTTC. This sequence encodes CASNQVWGVDQETQYF.

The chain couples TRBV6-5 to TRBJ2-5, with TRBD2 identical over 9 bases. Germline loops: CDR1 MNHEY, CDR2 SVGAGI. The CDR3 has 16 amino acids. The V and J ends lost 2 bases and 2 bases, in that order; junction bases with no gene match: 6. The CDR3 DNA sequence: TGTGCCAGCAGTTACAAGACTAGCGGAATGCAAGAGACCCAGTACTTC. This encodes CASSYKTSGMQETQYF.

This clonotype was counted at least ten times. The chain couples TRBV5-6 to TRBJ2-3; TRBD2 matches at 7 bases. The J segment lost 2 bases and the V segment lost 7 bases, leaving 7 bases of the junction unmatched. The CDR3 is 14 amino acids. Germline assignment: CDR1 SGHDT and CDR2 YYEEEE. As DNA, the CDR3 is TGTGCCAGCTCGAGCGGACTAGACACAGATACGCAGTATTTT. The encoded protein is CASSSGLDTDTQYF.

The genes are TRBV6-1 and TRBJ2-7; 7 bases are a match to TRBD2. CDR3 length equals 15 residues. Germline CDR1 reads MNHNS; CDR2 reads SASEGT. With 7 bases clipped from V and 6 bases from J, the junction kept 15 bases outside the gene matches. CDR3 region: CASTIAGVTRGEQYV. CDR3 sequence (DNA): TGTGCCAGCACCATAGCGGGCGTAACTAGAGGCGAGCAGTACGTC.

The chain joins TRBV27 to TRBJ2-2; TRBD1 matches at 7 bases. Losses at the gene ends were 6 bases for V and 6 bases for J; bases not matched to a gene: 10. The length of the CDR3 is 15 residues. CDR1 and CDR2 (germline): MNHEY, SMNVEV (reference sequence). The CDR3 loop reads CASSLQGVGPGELFF. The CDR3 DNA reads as TGTGCCAGCAGCCTTCAGGGGGTCGGACCCGGGGAGCTGTTTTTT.

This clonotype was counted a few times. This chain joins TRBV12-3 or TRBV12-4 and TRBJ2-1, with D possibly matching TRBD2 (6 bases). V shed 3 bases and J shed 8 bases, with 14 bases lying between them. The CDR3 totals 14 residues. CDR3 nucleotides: TGTGCCAGCAGTTTCGCCGCGACTAGTGATGAGCAGTTCTTC. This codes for CASSFAATSDEQFF.

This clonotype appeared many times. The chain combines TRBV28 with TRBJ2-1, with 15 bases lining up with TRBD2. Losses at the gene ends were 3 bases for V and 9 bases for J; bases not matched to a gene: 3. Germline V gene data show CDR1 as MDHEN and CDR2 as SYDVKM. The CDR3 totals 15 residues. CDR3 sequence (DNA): TGTGCCAGCAGTTTTTCGGGACTAGCGGGAGGTGAGCAGTTCTTC. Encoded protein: CASSFSGLAGGEQFF.

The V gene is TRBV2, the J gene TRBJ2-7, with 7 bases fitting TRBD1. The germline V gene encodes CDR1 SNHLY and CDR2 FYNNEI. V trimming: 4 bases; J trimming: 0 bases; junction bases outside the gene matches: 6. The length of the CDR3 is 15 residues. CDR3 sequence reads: CASSGGRGSSYEQYV. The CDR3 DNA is TGTGCCAGCAGTGGCGGCAGGGGGTCCTCCTACGAGCAGTACGTC.

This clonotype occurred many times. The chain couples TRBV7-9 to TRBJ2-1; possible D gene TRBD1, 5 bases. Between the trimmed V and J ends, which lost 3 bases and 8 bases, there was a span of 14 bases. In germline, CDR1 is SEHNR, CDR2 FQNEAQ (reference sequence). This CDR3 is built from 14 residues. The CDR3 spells CASSFDSVGDEQFF. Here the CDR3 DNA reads TGTGCCAGCAGCTTCGACAGCGTTGGGGATGAGCAGTTCTTC. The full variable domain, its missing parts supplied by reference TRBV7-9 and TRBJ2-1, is DTGVSQNPRHKITKRGQNVTFRCDPISEHNRLYWYRQTLGQGPEFLTYFQNEAQLEKSRLLSDRFSAERPKGSFSTLEIQRTEQGDSAMYLCASSFDSVGDEQFFGPGTRLTVL.

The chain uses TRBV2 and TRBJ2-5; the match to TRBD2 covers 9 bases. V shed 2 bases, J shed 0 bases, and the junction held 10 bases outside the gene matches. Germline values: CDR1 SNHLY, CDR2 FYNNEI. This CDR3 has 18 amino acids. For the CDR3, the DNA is TGTGCCAGCAGTGAAAGGGGACTAGCCTTACCGTACCAAGAGACCCAGTACTTC. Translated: CASSERGLALPYQETQYF.

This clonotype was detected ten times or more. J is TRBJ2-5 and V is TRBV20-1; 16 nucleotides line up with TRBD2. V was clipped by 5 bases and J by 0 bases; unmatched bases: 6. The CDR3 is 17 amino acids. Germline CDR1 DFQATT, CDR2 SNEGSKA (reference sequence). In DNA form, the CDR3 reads TGCAGTGCTCCCGGGACTAGCGGGGGGGAGTACCAAGAGACCCAGTACTTC. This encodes CSAPGTSGGEYQETQYF.

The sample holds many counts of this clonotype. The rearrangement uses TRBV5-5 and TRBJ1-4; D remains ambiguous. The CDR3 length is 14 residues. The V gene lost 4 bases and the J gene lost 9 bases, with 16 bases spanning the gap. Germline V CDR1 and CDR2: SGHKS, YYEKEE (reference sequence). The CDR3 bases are TGTGCCAGCAGCCAAGATTTTTCGGCCCAAAAACTGTTTTTT. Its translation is CASSQDFSAQKLFF.

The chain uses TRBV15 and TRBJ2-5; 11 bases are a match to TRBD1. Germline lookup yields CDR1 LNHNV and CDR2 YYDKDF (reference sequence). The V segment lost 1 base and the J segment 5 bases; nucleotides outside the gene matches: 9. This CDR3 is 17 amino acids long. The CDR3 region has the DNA TGTGCCACCAGCAGAGTGAGGACAGGGGGCGAAAGGGAGACCCAGTACTTC. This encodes CATSRVRTGGERETQYF.

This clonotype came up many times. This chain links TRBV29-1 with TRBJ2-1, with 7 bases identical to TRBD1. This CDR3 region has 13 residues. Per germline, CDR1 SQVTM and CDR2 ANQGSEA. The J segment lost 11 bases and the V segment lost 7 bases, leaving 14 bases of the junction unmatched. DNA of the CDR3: TGCAGCGCCCGGACAGGAGAAGGGACCCAGCAGTTCTTC. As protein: CSARTGEGTQQFF.

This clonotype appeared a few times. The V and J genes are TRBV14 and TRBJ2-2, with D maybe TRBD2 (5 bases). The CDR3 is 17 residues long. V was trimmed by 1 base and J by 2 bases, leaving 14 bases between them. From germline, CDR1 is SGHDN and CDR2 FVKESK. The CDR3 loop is CASSQAGFFINTGELFF. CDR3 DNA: TGTGCCAGCAGCCAAGCGGGGTTCTTTATTAACACCGGGGAGCTGTTTTTT.

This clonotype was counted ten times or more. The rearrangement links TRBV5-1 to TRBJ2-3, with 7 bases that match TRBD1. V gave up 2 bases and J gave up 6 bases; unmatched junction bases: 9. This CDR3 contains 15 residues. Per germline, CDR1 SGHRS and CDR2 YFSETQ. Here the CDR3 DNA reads TGCGCCAGCAGCTTCCTGACAGGGTCGGACGATACGCAGTATTTT. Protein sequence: CASSFLTGSDDTQYF.

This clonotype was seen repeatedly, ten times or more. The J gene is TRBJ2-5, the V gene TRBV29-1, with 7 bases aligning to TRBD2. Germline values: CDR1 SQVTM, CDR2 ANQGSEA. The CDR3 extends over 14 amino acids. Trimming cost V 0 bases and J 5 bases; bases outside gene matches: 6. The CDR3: CSVEDGGIRETQYF. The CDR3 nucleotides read TGCAGCGTTGAAGACGGGGGGATTCGGGAGACCCAGTACTTC.

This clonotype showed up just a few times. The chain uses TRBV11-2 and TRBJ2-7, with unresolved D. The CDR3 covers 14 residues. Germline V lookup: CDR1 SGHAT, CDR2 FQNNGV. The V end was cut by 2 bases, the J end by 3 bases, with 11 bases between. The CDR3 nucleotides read TGTGCCAGCAGCTTATCCTCGGGCTACTACGAGCAGTACGTC. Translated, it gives CASSLSSGYYEQYV.

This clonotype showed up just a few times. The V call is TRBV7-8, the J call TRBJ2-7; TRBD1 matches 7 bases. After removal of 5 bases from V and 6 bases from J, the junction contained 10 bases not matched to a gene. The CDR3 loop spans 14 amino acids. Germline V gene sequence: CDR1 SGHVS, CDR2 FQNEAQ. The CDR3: CASSVDRVGGEQYF. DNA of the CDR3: TGTGCCAGCAGCGTCGACAGGGTCGGCGGCGAGCAGTACTTC.

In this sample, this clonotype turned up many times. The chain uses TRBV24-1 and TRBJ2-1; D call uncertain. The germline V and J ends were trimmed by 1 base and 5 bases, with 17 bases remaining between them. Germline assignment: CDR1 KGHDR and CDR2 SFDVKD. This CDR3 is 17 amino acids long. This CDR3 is CATSDLGLGSSDNEQFF. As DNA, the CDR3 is TGTGCCACCAGTGATTTAGGGTTGGGGTCATCAGACAATGAGCAGTTCTTC.

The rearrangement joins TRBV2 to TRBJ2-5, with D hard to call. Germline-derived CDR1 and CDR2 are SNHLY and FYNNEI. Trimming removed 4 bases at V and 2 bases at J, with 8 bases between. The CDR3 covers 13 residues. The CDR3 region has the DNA TGTGCCAGCAGTGCCCTGGCTCAAGAGACCCAGTACTTC. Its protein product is CASSALAQETQYF.

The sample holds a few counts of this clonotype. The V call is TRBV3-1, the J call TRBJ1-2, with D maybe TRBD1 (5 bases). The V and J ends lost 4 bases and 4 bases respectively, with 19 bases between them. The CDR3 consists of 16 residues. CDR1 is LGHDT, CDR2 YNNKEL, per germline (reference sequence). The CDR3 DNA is TGTGCCAGCAGCCCTCAAGTCGGGACGGCCGTCTATGGCTACACCTTC. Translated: CASSPQVGTAVYGYTF.

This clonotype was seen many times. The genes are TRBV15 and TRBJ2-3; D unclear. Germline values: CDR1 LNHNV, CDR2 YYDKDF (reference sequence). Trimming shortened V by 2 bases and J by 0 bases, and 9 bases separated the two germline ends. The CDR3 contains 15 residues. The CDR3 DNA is TGTGCCACCAGCAGATCGGTTCAGAGCACAGATACGCAGTATTTT. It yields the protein CATSRSVQSTDTQYF.

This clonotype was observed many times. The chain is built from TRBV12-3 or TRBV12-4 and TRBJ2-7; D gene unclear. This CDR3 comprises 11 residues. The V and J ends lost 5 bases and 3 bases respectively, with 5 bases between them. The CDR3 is CASSPLYEQYV. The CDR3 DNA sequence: TGTGCCAGCAGTCCCCTCTACGAGCAGTACGTC.

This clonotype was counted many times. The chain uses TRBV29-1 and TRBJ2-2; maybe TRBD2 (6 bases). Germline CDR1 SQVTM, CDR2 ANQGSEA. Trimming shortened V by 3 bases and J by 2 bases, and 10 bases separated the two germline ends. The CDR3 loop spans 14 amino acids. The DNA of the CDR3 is TGCAGCGTTGAGGAGGGTCTCAACACCGGGGAGCTGTTTTTT. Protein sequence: CSVEEGLNTGELFF.

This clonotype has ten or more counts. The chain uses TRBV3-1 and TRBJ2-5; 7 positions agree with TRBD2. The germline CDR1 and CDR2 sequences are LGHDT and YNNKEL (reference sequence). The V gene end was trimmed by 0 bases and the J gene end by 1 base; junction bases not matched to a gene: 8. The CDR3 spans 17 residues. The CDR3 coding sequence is TGTGCCAGCAGCCAAGATCTGCGAGCGGGACGCCAAGAGACCCAGTACTTC. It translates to CASSQDLRAGRQETQYF.

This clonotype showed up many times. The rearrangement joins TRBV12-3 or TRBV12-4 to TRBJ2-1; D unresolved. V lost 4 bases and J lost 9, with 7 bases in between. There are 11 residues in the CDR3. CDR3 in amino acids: CASSSVSEQFF. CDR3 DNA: TGTGCCAGCAGTTCCGTTAGTGAGCAGTTCTTC.

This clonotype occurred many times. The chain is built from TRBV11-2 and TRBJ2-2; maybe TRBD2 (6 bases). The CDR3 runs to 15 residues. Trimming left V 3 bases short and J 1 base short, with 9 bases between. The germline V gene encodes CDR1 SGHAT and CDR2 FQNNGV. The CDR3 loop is CASSLGSGNTGELFF. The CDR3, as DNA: TGTGCCAGCAGCTTGGGTAGCGGGAACACCGGGGAGCTGTTTTTT.

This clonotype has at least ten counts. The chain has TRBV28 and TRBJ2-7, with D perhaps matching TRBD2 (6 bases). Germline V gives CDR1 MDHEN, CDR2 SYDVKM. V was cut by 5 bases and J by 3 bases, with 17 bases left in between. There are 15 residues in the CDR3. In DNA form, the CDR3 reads TGTGCCAGCAGTCCCGTCCGGGACTCGAGCTACGAGCAGTACGTC. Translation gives CASSPVRDSSYEQYV.